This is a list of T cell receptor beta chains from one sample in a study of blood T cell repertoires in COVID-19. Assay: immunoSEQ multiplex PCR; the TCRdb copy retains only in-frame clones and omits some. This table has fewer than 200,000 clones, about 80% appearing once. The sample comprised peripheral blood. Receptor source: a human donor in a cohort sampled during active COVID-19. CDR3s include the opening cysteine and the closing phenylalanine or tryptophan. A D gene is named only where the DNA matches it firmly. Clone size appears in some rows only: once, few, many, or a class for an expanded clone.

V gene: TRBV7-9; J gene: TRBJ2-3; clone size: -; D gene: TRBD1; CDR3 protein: CASSSGTGGDTQYF; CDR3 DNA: TGTGCCAGCAGCTCAGGGACAGGGGGGGATACGCAGTATTTT
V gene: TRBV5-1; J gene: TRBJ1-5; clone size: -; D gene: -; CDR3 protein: CASSLAGWPQHF; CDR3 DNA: TGCGCCAGCAGCTTGGCCGGGTGGCCCCAGCATTTT
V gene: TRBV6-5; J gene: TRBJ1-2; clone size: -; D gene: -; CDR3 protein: CASSYHREPYGYTF; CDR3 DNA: TGTGCCAGCAGTTACCACAGGGAGCCCTATGGCTACACCTTC
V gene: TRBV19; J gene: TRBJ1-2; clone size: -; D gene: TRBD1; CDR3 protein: CASSTSDRGIYGYTF; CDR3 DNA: TGTGCCAGTAGTACCTCCGACAGGGGAATCTATGGCTACACCTTC
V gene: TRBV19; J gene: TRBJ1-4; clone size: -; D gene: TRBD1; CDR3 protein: CASSPGTGAEKLFF; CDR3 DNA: TGTGCCAGTAGTCCCGGGACAGGGGCCGAAAAACTGTTTTTT
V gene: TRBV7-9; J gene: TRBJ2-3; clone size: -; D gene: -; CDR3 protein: CASSGPRERSDTQYF; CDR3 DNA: TGTGCCAGCAGCGGACCGAGGGAAAGATCAGATACGCAGTATTTT
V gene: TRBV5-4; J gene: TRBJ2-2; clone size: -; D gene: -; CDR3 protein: CASSSFWGDTGELFF; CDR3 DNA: TGTGCCAGCAGCTCCTTTTGGGGGGACACCGGGGAGCTGTTTTTT
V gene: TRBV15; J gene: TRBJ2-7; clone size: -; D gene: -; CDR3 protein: CATSREGARYEQYF; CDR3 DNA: TGTGCCACCAGCAGAGAGGGGGCCCGCTACGAGCAGTACTTC
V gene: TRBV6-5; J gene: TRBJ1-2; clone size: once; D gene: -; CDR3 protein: CASSYSQGPLNYGYTF; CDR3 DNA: TGTGCCAGCAGTTACTCACAGGGCCCACTGAACTATGGCTACACCTTC
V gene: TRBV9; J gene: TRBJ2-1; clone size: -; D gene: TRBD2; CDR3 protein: CASSPSGGVYNEQFF; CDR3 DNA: TGTGCCAGCAGCCCCAGCGGGGGGGTTTACAATGAGCAGTTCTTC
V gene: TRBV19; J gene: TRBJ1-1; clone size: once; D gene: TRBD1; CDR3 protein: CATADRGAEAFF; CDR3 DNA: TGTGCCACCGCAGACAGGGGGGCTGAAGCTTTCTTT
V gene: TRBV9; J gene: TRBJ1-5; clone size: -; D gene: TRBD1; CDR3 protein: CASSETGGGNQPQHF; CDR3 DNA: TGTGCCAGCAGCGAAACAGGGGGCGGCAATCAGCCCCAGCATTTT
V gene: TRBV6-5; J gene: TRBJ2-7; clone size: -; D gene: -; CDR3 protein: CASSYSRAYEQYF; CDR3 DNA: TGTGCCAGCAGTTACTCCAGGGCCTACGAGCAGTACTTC
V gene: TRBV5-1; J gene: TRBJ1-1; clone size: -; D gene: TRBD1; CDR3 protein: CASSLEGQGLTEAFF; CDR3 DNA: TGCGCCAGCAGCTTGGAGGGACAGGGCCTCACTGAAGCTTTCTTT
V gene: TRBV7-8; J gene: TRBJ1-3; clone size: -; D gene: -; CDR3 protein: CASSPQGSSGNTIYF; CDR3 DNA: TGTGCCAGCAGCCCTCAGGGGAGCTCTGGAAACACCATATATTTT
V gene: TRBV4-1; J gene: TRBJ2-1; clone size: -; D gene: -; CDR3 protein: CASSQDSAPYNEQFF; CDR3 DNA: TGCGCCAGCAGCCAAGATAGCGCTCCCTACAATGAGCAGTTCTTC
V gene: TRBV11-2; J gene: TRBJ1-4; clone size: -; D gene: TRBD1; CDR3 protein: CASSLNSGTGSEKLFF; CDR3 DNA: TGTGCCAGCAGCTTAAATTCCGGGACAGGCTCCGAAAAACTGTTTTTT
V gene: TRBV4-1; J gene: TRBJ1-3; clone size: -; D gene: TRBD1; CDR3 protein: CASSQPDRSSGNTIYF; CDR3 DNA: TGCGCCAGCAGCCAACCGGACAGGAGCTCTGGAAACACCATATATTTT
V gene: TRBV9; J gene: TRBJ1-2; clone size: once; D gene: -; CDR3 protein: CASSVPSGGGYTF; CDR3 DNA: TGTGCCAGCAGCGTACCATCCGGAGGTGGCTACACCTTC
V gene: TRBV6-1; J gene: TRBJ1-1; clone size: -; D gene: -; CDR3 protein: CASSEGVMNTEAFF; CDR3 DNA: TGTGCCAGCAGTGAGGGAGTAATGAACACTGAAGCTTTCTTT
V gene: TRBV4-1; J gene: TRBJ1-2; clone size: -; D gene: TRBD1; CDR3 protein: CASSQPTGGGYGYTF; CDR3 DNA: TGCGCCAGCAGCCAACCTACAGGGGGCGGCTATGGCTACACCTTC
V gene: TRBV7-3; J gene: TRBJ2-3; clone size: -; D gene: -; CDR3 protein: CASSHSDTRTDTQYF; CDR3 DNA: TGTGCCAGCAGCCATTCGGACACTCGCACAGATACGCAGTATTTT
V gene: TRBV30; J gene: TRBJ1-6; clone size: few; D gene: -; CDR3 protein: CAWSVRGVSPLHF; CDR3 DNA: TGTGCCTGGAGTGTACGGGGGGTCTCACCCCTCCACTTT
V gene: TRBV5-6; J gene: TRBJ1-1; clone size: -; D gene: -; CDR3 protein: CASSYGSGPAIRAFF; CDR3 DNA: TGTGCCAGCAGCTACGGTTCAGGCCCCGCCATCCGCGCTTTCTTT
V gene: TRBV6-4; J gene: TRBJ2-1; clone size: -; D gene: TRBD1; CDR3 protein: CASSGGQGTHEQFF; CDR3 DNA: TGTGCCAGCAGTGGGGGACAGGGGACCCATGAGCAGTTCTTC
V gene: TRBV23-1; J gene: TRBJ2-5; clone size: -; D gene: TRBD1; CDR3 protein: CASSQQTGQDGETQYF; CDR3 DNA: TGCGCCAGCAGTCAACAAACGGGACAGGATGGAGAGACCCAGTACTTC
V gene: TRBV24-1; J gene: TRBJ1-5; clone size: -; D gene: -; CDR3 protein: CATSEWGTGGQGDQPQHF; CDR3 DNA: TGTGCCACCAGTGAGTGGGGGACGGGGGGCCAAGGGGATCAGCCCCAGCATTTT
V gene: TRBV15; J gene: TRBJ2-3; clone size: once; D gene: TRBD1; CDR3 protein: CATSSGQAELGTQYF; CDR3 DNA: TGTGCCACCAGCAGCGGACAGGCCGAACTCGGTACGCAGTATTTT
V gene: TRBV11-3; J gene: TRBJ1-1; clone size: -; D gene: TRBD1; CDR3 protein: CASSHGQGVNTEAFF; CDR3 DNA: TGTGCCAGCAGCCACGGACAGGGGGTTAACACTGAAGCTTTCTTT